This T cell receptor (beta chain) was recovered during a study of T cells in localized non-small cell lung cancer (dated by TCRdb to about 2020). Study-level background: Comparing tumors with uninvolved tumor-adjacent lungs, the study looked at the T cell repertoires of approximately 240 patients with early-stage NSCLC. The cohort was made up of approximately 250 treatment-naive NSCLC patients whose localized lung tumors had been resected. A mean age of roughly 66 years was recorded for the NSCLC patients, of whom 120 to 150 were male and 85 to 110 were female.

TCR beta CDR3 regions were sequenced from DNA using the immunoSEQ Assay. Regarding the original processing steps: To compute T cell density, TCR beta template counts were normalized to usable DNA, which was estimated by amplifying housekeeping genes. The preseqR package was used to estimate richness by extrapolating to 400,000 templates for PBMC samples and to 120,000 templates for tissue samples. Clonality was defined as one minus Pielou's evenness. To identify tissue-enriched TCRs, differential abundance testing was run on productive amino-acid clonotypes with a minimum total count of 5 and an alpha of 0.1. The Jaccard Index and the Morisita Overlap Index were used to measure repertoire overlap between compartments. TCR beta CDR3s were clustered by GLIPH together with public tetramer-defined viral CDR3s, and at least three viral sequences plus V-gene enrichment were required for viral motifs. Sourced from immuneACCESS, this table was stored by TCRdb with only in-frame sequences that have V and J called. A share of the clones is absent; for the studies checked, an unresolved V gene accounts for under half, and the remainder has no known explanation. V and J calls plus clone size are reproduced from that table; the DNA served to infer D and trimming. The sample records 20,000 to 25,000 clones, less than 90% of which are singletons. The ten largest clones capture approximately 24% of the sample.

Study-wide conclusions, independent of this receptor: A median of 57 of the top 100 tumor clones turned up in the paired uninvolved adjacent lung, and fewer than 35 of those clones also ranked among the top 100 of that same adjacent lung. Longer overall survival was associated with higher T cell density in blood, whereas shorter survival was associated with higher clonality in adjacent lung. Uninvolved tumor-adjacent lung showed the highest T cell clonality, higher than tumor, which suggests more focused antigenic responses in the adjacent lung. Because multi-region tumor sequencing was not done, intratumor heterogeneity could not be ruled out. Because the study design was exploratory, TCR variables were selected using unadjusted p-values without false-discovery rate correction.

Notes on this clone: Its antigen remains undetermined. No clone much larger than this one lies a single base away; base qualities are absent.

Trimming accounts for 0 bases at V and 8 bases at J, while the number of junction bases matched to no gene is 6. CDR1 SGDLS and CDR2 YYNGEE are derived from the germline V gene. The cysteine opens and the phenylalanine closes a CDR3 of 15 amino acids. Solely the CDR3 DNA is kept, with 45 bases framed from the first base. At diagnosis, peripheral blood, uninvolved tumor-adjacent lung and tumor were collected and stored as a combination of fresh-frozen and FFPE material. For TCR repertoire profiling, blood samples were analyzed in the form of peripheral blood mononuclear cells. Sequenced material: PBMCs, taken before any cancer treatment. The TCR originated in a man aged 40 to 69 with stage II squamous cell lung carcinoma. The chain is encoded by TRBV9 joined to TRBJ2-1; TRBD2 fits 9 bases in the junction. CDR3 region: CASSVAAGGWYEQFF. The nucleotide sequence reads TGTGCCAGCAGCGTAGCGGCGGGGGGGTGGTATGAGCAGTTCTTC.